The text below deals with one T cell receptor (beta chain). The data belong to a study of T-cell memory formation after mild COVID-19. Using its own MiXCR run on the 5' RACE reads, TCRdb lists one record per CDR3 protein. The sample comprises hundreds of thousands of distinct CDR3 sequences, 20% to 25% of which are singletons, and roughly 9.1% rests with the top ten. Germline V gene sequence: CDR1 GTSNPN, CDR2 SVGIG (reference sequence). With 4 bases clipped from V and 8 bases from J, the junction kept 7 bases outside the gene matches. There are 14 residues in the CDR3. What was sequenced was PBMCs or a T cell subset sorted from them (not recorded which). The V call is TRBV30, the J call TRBJ1-6; 8 positions agree with TRBD1. This receptor was taken from an adult woman who had mild COVID-19 (a few samples of this study predate the infection). Cell type and time point are not known. The CDR3 protein is CAWKRDRLDSPLHF. The DNA of the CDR3 is TGTGCCTGGAAGAGGGACAGGTTAGATTCACCCCTCCACTTT.